These 8 T cell receptor beta chains were all obtained from the same sample, sequenced in a study of control samples from healthy donors and cancer patients. Clones were read by immunoSEQ multiplex PCR, and TCRdb kept only the in-frame ones, dropping some. The data show approximately 100,000 clones, around 89% seen once. The material sequenced was PBMCs. Source of these receptors: a man between 60 and 75 years old with lung cancer.

The rearrangement uses TRBV5-4 and TRBJ2-1; 7 nucleotides match TRBD2. This CDR3 contains 13 residues. V dropped 4 bases and J dropped 3; count of bases not matched to a gene: 1. Germline CDR1 is SGHNT and CDR2 is YYREEE (reference sequence). The DNA of the CDR3 is TGTGCCAGCAGCCGGACTAGCTACAATGAGCAGTTCTTC. Amino acids: CASSRTSYNEQFF.

V is TRBV20-1 and J is TRBJ1-4; tentative D call: TRBD1 (5 bases). CDR1 is DFQATT and CDR2 is SNEGSKA in the germline V gene (reference sequence). V was pared by 3 bases and J by 10 bases, with 12 bases between. The CDR3 length is 12 residues. The CDR3 DNA reads as TGCAGTGCTAGTACCAGGGATGGAAAACTGTTTTTT. It encodes CSASTRDGKLFF.

The J gene is TRBJ2-5, the V gene TRBV18, with TRBD2 matching over 8 bases. The CDR3 has 13 amino acids. Trimming removed 4 bases from V and 5 bases from J; junction bases left unmatched: 3. From germline, CDR1 is KGHSH and CDR2 LQKENI. CDR3 coding DNA: TGTGCCAGCTCACACGGGGGGGCGGAGACCCAGTACTTC. Amino acids: CASSHGGAETQYF.

This clone came up once. This sequence joins TRBV7-9 and TRBJ2-3, with unresolved D. V was shortened by 0 bases and J by 5 bases, with 9 bases between the two germline ends. This CDR3 spans 14 amino acids. Germline V lookup: CDR1 SEHNR, CDR2 FQNEAQ (reference sequence). The DNA of the CDR3 is TGTGCCAGCAGCTTAGCGGGGAAGGGAGATACGCAGTATTTT. This sequence encodes CASSLAGKGDTQYF.

This clone was observed a single time. V gene TRBV7-3 combines with J gene TRBJ2-1; the match to TRBD1 covers 12 bases. Losses at the gene ends were 5 bases for V and 4 bases for J; bases not matched to a gene: 6. This CDR3 has 16 residues. Germline CDR1 and CDR2: SGHTA and FQGTGA. CDR3 in amino acids: CASSVGTGGVYNEQFF. In nucleotides, the CDR3 is TGTGCCAGCAGCGTAGGGACAGGGGGCGTTTACAATGAGCAGTTCTTC.

V and J are TRBV18 and TRBJ1-1, with unresolved D. The CDR3 length is 13 residues. CDR1 KGHSH and CDR2 LQKENI come from the germline V gene. The V end was cut by 6 bases, the J end by 5 bases, with 13 bases between. The CDR3: CASSPRTGTEAFF. The CDR3 DNA follows: TGTGCCAGCTCGCCCCGGACGGGGACTGAAGCTTTCTTT.

This chain joins TRBV5-4 and TRBJ1-2; D is possibly TRBD1 (5 bases). Germline V gene sequence: CDR1 SGHNT, CDR2 YYREEE (reference sequence). The CDR3 consists of 15 residues. Trimming left V 4 bases short and J 4 bases short, with 17 bases between. The chain's CDR3 is CASSLGSDTTYGYTF. The CDR3 region has the DNA TGTGCCAGCAGCCTGGGGTCGGACACAACCTATGGCTACACCTTC.

This sequence joins TRBV5-5 and TRBJ1-4; D is possibly TRBD1 (5 bases). The germline V gene encodes CDR1 SGHKS and CDR2 YYEKEE (reference sequence). The CDR3 sequence is 14 residues long. Trimming shortened V by 0 bases and J by 8 bases, and 11 bases separated the two germline ends. The CDR3 reads CASSLGGTGEKLFF. DNA of the CDR3: TGTGCCAGCAGCTTGGGAGGGACGGGGGAAAAACTGTTTTTT.